Below are 25 T cell receptor beta chains sequenced from a single sample in a study of blood T cells in healthy people across ages (dated by TCRdb to about 2015). Receptor libraries were prepared by 5' RACE. For sequencing, an Illumina HiSeq 2500 was employed. A second PCR of about 6 to 11 cycles was performed with a sample-barcoded 5' primer and a J-beta primer mix. The public reads were reprocessed in TCRdb via fastp at Q25 and MiXCR, keeping in-frame beta chains. Every distinct CDR3 protein forms one entry, paired with its most common genes and DNA. This sample comprises some 1.6 million distinct CDR3 sequences, about 31% of them detected only once. Together, the top ten hold about 11% of the sample. Sequencing was done on a sample of blood. Source of these receptors: a woman in her 30s in good health.

This chain joins TRBV6-1 and TRBJ1-2; D is unresolved. The germline CDR1 and CDR2 sequences are MNHNS and SASEGT. V gave up 5 bases and J gave up 8 bases, with 12 bases separating them. The CDR3 runs 12 residues. This CDR3 is CASSKHGEGYTF. Here the CDR3 DNA reads TGTGCCAGCAGTAAACATGGGGAAGGCTACACCTTC.

This chain connects TRBV30 to TRBJ1-6; possible D gene TRBD1, 6 bases. The CDR3 has 12 amino acids. V was shortened by 5 bases and J by 7 bases, with 9 bases between the two germline ends. CDR1 is GTSNPN, CDR2 SVGIG, per germline (reference sequence). CDR3 DNA sequence: TGTGCCTGGGGGACATCGAATTCACCCCTCCACTTT. Its translation is CAWGTSNSPLHF.

In this sample, this clonotype turned up a few times. The V call is TRBV5-1, the J call TRBJ2-7, with 9 bases identical to TRBD2. V was pared by 4 bases and J by 0 bases, with 8 bases of the junction left unmatched. The CDR3 runs 16 residues. Germline V CDR1 and CDR2: SGHRS, YFSETQ. The CDR3 sequence: CASSPRAGGSSYEQYF. The CDR3 nucleotides are TGCGCCAGCAGCCCCCGAGCGGGGGGCAGCTCCTACGAGCAGTACTTC.

This chain uses TRBV4-1 with TRBJ2-1, with TRBD2 matching over 12 bases. The V gene's germline CDR1 is MGHRA and CDR2 YSYEKL. V shed 1 base and J 15 bases; nucleotides not matched to a gene: 10. This CDR3 is built from 15 residues. The CDR3 nucleotides read TGCGCCAGCAGCCAAGGACTAGCGGGGGCACTAAGCGGGTTCTTC. Translation gives CASSQGLAGALSGFF.

This chain uses TRBV14 with TRBJ2-5; D is uncertain. The end of the DNA aligns better with TRBJ2-7, so the J call may be wrong. The CDR3 is 12 amino acids. Germline CDR1 SGHDN, CDR2 FVKESK. The CDR3 DNA reads as TGTGCCAGCAGCCAAGAATGGTACGAGCAGTACTTC. Amino acids: CASSQEWYEQYF.

This clonotype occurred a few times. Germline and junction disagree at one end, which may indicate a read error. The V gene is TRBV20-1, the J gene TRBJ2-1; 7 bases match TRBD1. Germline values: CDR1 DFQATT, CDR2 SNEGSKA (reference sequence). The CDR3 runs 14 residues. CDR3 region: CSANPQGNYIEQFF. The CDR3 DNA reads as TGCAGTGCGAACCCACAGGGGAATTACATTGAGCAGTTCTTC.

J is TRBJ2-7 and V is TRBV20-1, with 8 nucleotides matching TRBD1. Trimming at V came to 6 bases and at J to 0 bases, leaving 13 bases not matched to a gene. The CDR3 contains 16 residues. From germline, CDR1 is DFQATT and CDR2 SNEGSKA (reference sequence). The CDR3 sequence is CSASGTGASSSYEQYF. The CDR3, as DNA: TGCAGTGCCTCGGGGACAGGCGCTTCCAGCTCCTACGAGCAGTACTTC.

The chain uses TRBV12-3 or TRBV12-4 and TRBJ2-1; 12 bases line up with TRBD2. J was trimmed by 0 bases and V by 10 bases; bases with no gene match: 10. This CDR3 is 17 amino acids long. The CDR3 bases are TGTGCCACCAGGGGGCTAGCGGGGGGGAGCTCCTACAATGAGCAGTTCTTC. It encodes CATRGLAGGSSYNEQFF.

At least ten counts were recorded for this clonotype. This chain links TRBV15 with TRBJ2-5, with no clear D. The germline gives CDR1 LNHNV, CDR2 YYDKDF (reference sequence). The CDR3 contains 16 residues. Trimming pared 0 bases from V and 1 base from J, leaving 12 bases between. CDR3 in DNA: TGTGCCACCAGCAGAGATCGTCTAGGGCTCCAAGAGACCCAGTACTTC. Residues: CATSRDRLGLQETQYF.

V gene TRBV6-1 combines with J gene TRBJ2-1, with 10 bases identical to TRBD2. This CDR3 spans 15 amino acids. Germline V CDR1 and CDR2: MNHNS, SASEGT. V lost 6 bases, J lost 4 bases, and 6 bases stayed unmatched. CDR3 amino acids: CASSEGSGGYNEQFF. DNA of the CDR3: TGTGCCAGCAGCGAGGGTAGCGGGGGGTACAATGAGCAGTTCTTC.

The V and J genes are TRBV4-1 and TRBJ2-7; D is unclear. Germline CDR1 and CDR2: MGHRA and YSYEKL. The CDR3 is 15 amino acids. The V gene lost 1 base and the J gene lost 4 bases, with 14 bases spanning the gap. CDR3 nucleotide sequence: TGCGCCAGCAGCCAAGTCGGAACACGGAATTACGAGCAGTACTTC. Its protein product is CASSQVGTRNYEQYF.

This clonotype was picked up many times. The chain has TRBV2 and TRBJ2-7, with D possibly matching TRBD2 (5 bases). V was shortened by 7 bases and J by 4 bases, with 11 bases between the two germline ends. The CDR3 is 12 amino acids. Germline assignment: CDR1 SNHLY and CDR2 FYNNEI. CDR3 sequence: CASTGGGYEQYF. The CDR3 nucleotides read TGTGCCAGCACCGGCGGAGGATACGAGCAGTACTTC. The variable domain in full, completed from reference TRBV2 and TRBJ2-7, reads EPEVTQTPSHQVTQMGQEVILRCVPISNHLYFYWYRQILGQKVEFLVSFYNNEISEKSEIFDDQFSVERPDGSNFTLKIRSTKLEDSAMYFCASTGGGYEQYFGPGTRLTVT.

The chain combines TRBV5-6 with TRBJ1-2, with D possibly matching TRBD1 (5 bases). Per the germline V gene, CDR1 is SGHDT and CDR2 is YYEEEE. V shed 5 bases and J shed 2 bases, with 19 bases lying between them. This CDR3 is 16 amino acids long. The CDR3 here is CASSLNGAHRNYGYTF. CDR3 DNA: TGTGCCAGCAGTCTAAATGGGGCTCATAGGAACTATGGCTACACCTTC.

The CDR3: CSASILAGGTDTQYF. The CDR3 DNA is TGCAGTGCTAGTATCCTAGCGGGGGGTACAGATACGCAGTATTTT. The V call is TRBV20-1, the J call TRBJ2-3; 11 bases match TRBD2. Germline V CDR1 and CDR2: DFQATT, SNEGSKA (reference sequence). Trimming removed 3 bases from V and 3 bases from J; junction bases left unmatched: 5. The CDR3 spans 15 residues.

J is TRBJ2-7 and V is TRBV9, with TRBD2 matching 7 bases. The CDR3 is made up of 15 amino acids. The ends lost 0 bases at V and 2 bases at J; junction bases unmatched: 5. Germline CDR1 and CDR2: SGDLS and YYNGEE. The CDR3 here is CASSVDWEGTYEQYF. The DNA of the CDR3 is TGTGCCAGCAGCGTAGATTGGGAGGGGACCTACGAGCAGTACTTC.

V is TRBV6-6 and J is TRBJ2-3; D gene ambiguous. CDR3 length: 15 amino acids. CDR1 and CDR2 from the germline V gene are MNHNY and SVGAGI (reference sequence). Trimming shortened V by 4 bases and J by 2 bases, and 13 bases separated the two germline ends. The CDR3 DNA reads TGTGCCAGCAGTTTTCTGCAGGAGATCACAGATACGCAGTATTTT. Its translation: CASSFLQEITDTQYF.

A note on this clonotype: Germline is not matched at one junction end, which may reflect a read error. This chain joins TRBV24-1 and TRBJ2-7; the D gene is possibly TRBD1 (6 bases). In germline, CDR1 is KGHDR, CDR2 SFDVKD. This CDR3 has 13 amino acids. CDR3 protein: CVTSDRTDEEQYF. The CDR3 nucleotides are TGTGTCACCAGTGACAGGACGGACGAAGAGCAGTACTTC.

This clonotype was counted between two and nine times. The chain recombines TRBV6-2 or TRBV6-3 with TRBJ2-1; TRBD2 agrees at 11 bases. Unmatched junction bases numbered 7, after V lost 0 bases and J lost 6 bases. This CDR3 has 17 residues. Germline-derived CDR1 and CDR2 are MNHEY and SVGEGT. Here the CDR3 reads CASSYSRTSGRANEQFF. The CDR3 bases are TGTGCCAGCAGTTACTCCCGAACTAGCGGGAGAGCCAATGAGCAGTTCTTC.

In this sample, this clonotype turned up a few times. The V call is TRBV4-1, the J call TRBJ1-5; D possibly corresponds to TRBD1 (6 bases). The ends were cut back, 1 base at V and 0 bases at J, with 13 bases in the middle. The length of the CDR3 is 17 residues. CDR1 is MGHRA, CDR2 YSYEKL, per germline. The CDR3 sequence is CASSQGGWDISNQPQHF. CDR3 DNA: TGCGCCAGCAGCCAAGGAGGTTGGGACATTAGCAATCAGCCCCAGCATTTT.

This clonotype was seen more than once but under ten times. CDR3 sequence: CSARDLTGGGETQYF. The DNA for the CDR3 is TGCAGTGCTAGAGATCTGACCGGGGGAGGAGAGACCCAGTACTTC. This sequence joins TRBV20-1 and TRBJ2-5; perhaps TRBD2 as D (6 bases). Trimming cost V 0 bases and J 4 bases, with 15 bases left between them. The germline gives CDR1 DFQATT, CDR2 SNEGSKA (reference sequence). There are 15 residues in the CDR3.

The chain recombines TRBV20-1 with TRBJ1-1; D not resolved. Trimming took 4 bases from V and 0 from J, leaving 9 bases between them. This CDR3 has 13 amino acids. The V gene's germline CDR1 is DFQATT and CDR2 SNEGSKA (reference sequence). The CDR3 is CSAITGVNTEAFF. CDR3 in DNA: TGCAGTGCTATTACCGGGGTGAACACTGAAGCTTTCTTT.

This clonotype was seen a few times. The genes are TRBV6-4 and TRBJ2-3, with 9 bases that match TRBD1. V dropped 7 bases and J dropped 1; count of bases not matched to a gene: 6. CDR1 MRHNA and CDR2 SNTAGT come from the germline V gene. The length of the CDR3 is 15 residues. CDR3 sequence: CASNPRQGGTDTQYF. CDR3 in DNA: TGTGCCAGCAATCCTAGACAGGGGGGCACAGATACGCAGTATTTT.

The CDR3 sequence is CATSRDPPSGSYEQYF. CDR3 coding DNA: TGTGCCACCAGCAGAGATCCCCCTAGCGGGTCCTACGAGCAGTACTTC. V and J are TRBV15 and TRBJ2-7; 8 bases are a match to TRBD2. Trimming cost V 0 bases and J 1 base; bases outside gene matches: 5. Germline assignment: CDR1 LNHNV and CDR2 YYDKDF (reference sequence). The CDR3 contains 16 residues.

This CDR3 reads CASSLRGQGAGNTEAFF. Here the CDR3 DNA reads TGCGCCAGCAGCTTACGAGGACAGGGGGCCGGGAACACTGAAGCTTTCTTT. The gene calls are TRBV5-1 and TRBJ1-1; 11 bases agree with TRBD1. There are 17 residues in the CDR3. Germline V gives CDR1 SGHRS, CDR2 YFSETQ. V was pared by 2 bases and J by 1 base, with 7 bases of the junction left unmatched.

The DNA for the CDR3 is TGTGCCAGCAGCTTGCAACGGGACAGCTCCTACGAGCAGTACTTC. This encodes CASSLQRDSSYEQYF. This chain connects TRBV11-2 to TRBJ2-7; 7 bases match TRBD1. Per the germline V gene, CDR1 is SGHAT and CDR2 is FQNNGV. The CDR3 extends over 15 amino acids. J gave up 0 bases and V 3 bases, and 5 bases lay outside the gene matches.